These 18 T cell receptor beta chains were all obtained from the same sample, sequenced in a study of cytotoxic CD8 clonotypes in ibrutinib-treated CLL. Libraries were prepared by immunoSEQ multiplex PCR; TCRdb keeps only in-frame clonotypes and omits some of them. The table records 270,000 or so clones, 76% of them present only once. The sample here was PBMCs, taken at disease progression, from a patient treated with ibrutinib. Receptors were obtained from a human donor with chronic lymphocytic leukemia.

This clone came up once. The CDR3 loop reads CASSTYGQGRIAGGVYNEQFF. CDR3 sequence (DNA): TGTGCCAGCAGCACTTATGGACAGGGACGAATAGCGGGAGGCGTTTACAATGAGCAGTTCTTC. This chain joins TRBV9 and TRBJ2-1; TRBD2 aligns across 10 bases. This CDR3 is 21 amino acids long. Germline V gives CDR1 SGDLS, CDR2 YYNGEE. The junction had 23 bases not matched to a gene; V was cut back by 4 bases and J by 4 bases.

V and J are TRBV19 and TRBJ1-2; 8 nucleotides match TRBD1. Trimming took 6 bases from V and 5 from J; bases not matched to a gene: 5. This CDR3 comprises 13 residues. Germline V gene lookup returns CDR1 LNHDA and CDR2 SQIVND (reference sequence). The CDR3 sequence: CASSLGQGYGYTF. Written as DNA, the CDR3 is TGTGCCAGTAGCCTCGGACAGGGTTATGGCTACACCTTC. The full variable domain, with the rest looked up from reference TRBV19 and TRBJ1-2, is DGGITQSPKYLFRKEGQNVTLSCEQNLNHDAMYWYRQDPGQGLRLIYYSQIVNDFQKGDIAEGYSVSREKKESFPLTVTSAQKNPTAFYLCASSLGQGYGYTFGSGTRLTVV.

The rearrangement joins TRBV7-3 to TRBJ1-3; D remains unclear. Germline V lookup: CDR1 SGHTA, CDR2 FQGTGA. V lost 0 bases and J lost 0, with 3 bases in between. The CDR3 contains 14 residues. CDR3 region: CASSLTSSGNTIYF. CDR3 bases: TGTGCCAGCAGCTTAACATCCTCTGGAAACACCATATATTTT.

The chain couples TRBV9 to TRBJ2-1; possible D gene TRBD2, 6 bases. Trimming shortened V by 0 bases and J by 8 bases, and 15 bases separated the two germline ends. The CDR3 is 15 amino acids. Looked up from germline, CDR1 is SGDLS and CDR2 is YYNGEE. CDR3 sequence reads: CASSVGQGGRDEQFF. For the CDR3, the DNA is TGTGCCAGCAGCGTAGGCCAGGGAGGTAGAGATGAGCAGTTCTTC.

The chain is built from TRBV5-6 and TRBJ2-7, with 7 bases that match TRBD1. Germline trimming cut 0 bases from V and 3 bases from J; bases unmatched to any gene: 6. The CDR3 covers 15 residues. The V gene's germline CDR1 is SGHDT and CDR2 YYEEEE. DNA of the CDR3: TGTGCCAGCAGCTTGGGGGGACAGACCCTCTACGAGCAGTACTTC. Its translation: CASSLGGQTLYEQYF.

V and J are TRBV7-7 and TRBJ2-3, with D tentatively TRBD2 (5 bases). The CDR3 runs to 16 residues. V lost 1 base to trimming and J lost 1 base, with 12 bases between them. Germline V gives CDR1 SSHAT, CDR2 FNYEAQ (reference sequence). In DNA form, the CDR3 reads TGTGCCAGCAGCTTAGGAACCAGCGGCCGCACAGATACGCAGTATTTT. This gives the protein CASSLGTSGRTDTQYF.

This clone was counted a few times. V is TRBV7-7 and J is TRBJ2-7, with D perhaps matching TRBD1 (6 bases). The CDR3 runs 14 residues. Germline values: CDR1 SSHAT, CDR2 FNYEAQ (reference sequence). V shed 5 bases and J shed 2 bases, with 13 bases lying between them. As DNA, the CDR3 is TGTGCCAGCAGCCCTAGGGACACTGCCTACGAGCAGTACTTC. Protein: CASSPRDTAYEQYF.

V is TRBV5-1 and J is TRBJ2-7; D is tentatively TRBD1 or TRBD2 (5 bases each). Trimming pared 7 bases from V and 3 bases from J, leaving 14 bases between. CDR1 and CDR2 from the germline V gene are SGHRS and YFSETQ. The length of the CDR3 is 13 residues. The CDR3 nucleotides read TGCGCCAGCTCGTCCGGGGCTGACTACGAGCAGTACTTC. Encoded protein: CASSSGADYEQYF.

The rearrangement joins TRBV4-3 to TRBJ1-4; D not certain. V was pared by 1 base and J by 8 bases, with 14 bases between. CDR1 and CDR2 from the germline V gene are LGHNA and YSLEER. The CDR3 is 15 residues long. The CDR3 here is CASSQGVGPLEKLFF. The DNA for the CDR3 is TGCGCCAGCAGCCAAGGAGTCGGACCTCTCGAAAAACTGTTTTTT.

The chain employs TRBV20-1 and TRBJ1-1, with D uncertain. The CDR3 length is 11 residues. The germline gives CDR1 DFQATT, CDR2 SNEGSKA (reference sequence). Trimming cost V 4 bases and J 5 bases, with 8 bases left between them. The CDR3, as DNA: TGCAGTGCTATGCCTGGAACTGAAGCTTTCTTT. It codes for CSAMPGTEAFF.

Details on this clone: The same CDR3 arises from other DNA sequences in this sample as well. This chain links TRBV18 with TRBJ2-5; the D gene is possibly TRBD2 (5 bases). The CDR3 has 13 amino acids. The germline V gene has CDR1 KGHSH and CDR2 LQKENI. The V end lost 3 bases, the J end lost 5 bases, and 10 bases lay between the germline ends. The CDR3 nucleotides read TGTGCCAGCTCACCTCGCGGGCAGGAGACCCAGTACTTC. This codes for CASSPRGQETQYF.

This chain links TRBV19 with TRBJ1-4; D may be TRBD1 (5 bases). Germline V gene lookup returns CDR1 LNHDA and CDR2 SQIVND (reference sequence). Trimming cost V 0 bases and J 8 bases, with 13 bases left between them. CDR3 length equals 15 residues. The CDR3 sequence: CASSIEGRRDEKLFF. The CDR3 DNA sequence: TGTGCCAGTAGTATAGAGGGACGGCGGGACGAAAAACTGTTTTTT.

The V gene is TRBV29-1, the J gene TRBJ2-7; possible D gene TRBD2, 5 bases. The germline V gene has CDR1 SQVTM and CDR2 ANQGSEA. The V gene lost 2 bases and the J gene lost 4 bases, with 12 bases spanning the gap. The CDR3 totals 13 residues. The CDR3 spells CSVESAGEYEQYF. Here the CDR3 DNA reads TGCAGCGTTGAAAGCGCCGGGGAATACGAGCAGTACTTC.

The chain couples TRBV20-1 to TRBJ2-5; no clear D gene. Germline loops: CDR1 DFQATT, CDR2 SNEGSKA (reference sequence). CDR3 length equals 11 residues. The V and J ends lost 3 bases and 3 bases respectively, with 5 bases between them. The CDR3 DNA reads as TGCAGTGCTAGTCGGAAAGAGACCCAGTACTTC. Its translation is CSASRKETQYF.

This chain connects TRBV18 to TRBJ2-5, with a possible D match to TRBD1 (5 bases). V lost 2 bases, J lost 4 bases, and 11 bases lay in between. Per the germline V gene, CDR1 is KGHSH and CDR2 is LQKENI. This CDR3 spans 14 amino acids. CDR3 sequence: CASSPDSRGETQYF. CDR3 nucleotide sequence: TGTGCCAGCTCACCAGACTCAAGGGGAGAGACCCAGTACTTC.

Only one count was recorded for this clone. V is TRBV2 and J is TRBJ1-2, with 8 bases identical to TRBD1. This CDR3 is 13 amino acids long. Trimming at V came to 6 bases and at J to 3 bases, leaving 3 bases not matched to a gene. CDR1 and CDR2 (germline): SNHLY, FYNNEI. In nucleotides, the CDR3 is TGTGCCAGCAGCCCACAGGGGGACTATGGCTACACCTTC. Amino acids: CASSPQGDYGYTF. Full variable domain (outside the CDR3, taken from reference TRBV2 and TRBJ1-2): EPEVTQTPSHQVTQMGQEVILRCVPISNHLYFYWYRQILGQKVEFLVSFYNNEISEKSEIFDDQFSVERPDGSNFTLKIRSTKLEDSAMYFCASSPQGDYGYTFGSGTRLTVV.

The rearrangement joins TRBV7-8 to TRBJ2-3; D gene unclear. The germline V and J ends were trimmed by 3 bases and 0 bases, with 4 bases remaining between them. The CDR3 spans 13 residues. CDR1 and CDR2 (germline): SGHVS, FQNEAQ. The CDR3 sequence is CASSFFSTDTQYF. The CDR3 DNA is TGTGCCAGCAGCTTTTTCAGCACAGATACGCAGTATTTT.

The chain combines TRBV9 with TRBJ1-5, with D possibly TRBD1 on 5 matching bases. The CDR3 is 13 residues long. Trimming left V 2 bases short and J 2 bases short, with 5 bases between. Germline V gene lookup returns CDR1 SGDLS and CDR2 YYNGEE. The CDR3 reads CASSVRGNQPQHF. CDR3 nucleotide sequence: TGTGCCAGCAGCGTCAGGGGCAATCAGCCCCAGCATTTT.